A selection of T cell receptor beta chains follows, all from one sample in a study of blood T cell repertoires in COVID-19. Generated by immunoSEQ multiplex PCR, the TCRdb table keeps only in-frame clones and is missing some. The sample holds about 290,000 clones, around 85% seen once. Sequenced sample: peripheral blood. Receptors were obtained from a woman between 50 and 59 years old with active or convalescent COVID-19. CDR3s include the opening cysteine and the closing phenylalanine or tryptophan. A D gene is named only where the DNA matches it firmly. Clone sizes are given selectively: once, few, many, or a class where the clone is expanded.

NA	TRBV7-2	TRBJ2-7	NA	CASSLVGGTSSYEQYF	TGTGCCAGCAGCTTAGTTGGCGGGACGAGCTCCTACGAGCAGTACTTC
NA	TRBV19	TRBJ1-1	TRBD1	CASSRQGSMNTEAFF	TGTGCCAGTAGTAGACAGGGGTCTATGAACACTGAAGCTTTCTTT
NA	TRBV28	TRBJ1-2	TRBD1	CASSSNPRGTGQGYTF	TGTGCCAGCAGTTCGAACCCTCGGGGGACAGGGCAGGGCTACACCTTC
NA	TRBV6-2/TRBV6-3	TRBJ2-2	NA	CASSHLAGELFF	TGTGCCAGCAGCCACCTAGCCGGGGAGCTGTTTTTT
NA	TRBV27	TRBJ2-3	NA	CASSSLGDTQYF	TGTGCCAGCAGCTCTCTAGGAGATACGCAGTATTTT
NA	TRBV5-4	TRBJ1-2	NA	CASSSDSYGYTF	TGTGCCAGCAGCTCAGACAGCTATGGCTACACCTTC
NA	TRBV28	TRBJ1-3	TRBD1	CASSSAGQGSGNTIYF	TGTGCCAGCAGCTCCGCCGGACAGGGCTCTGGAAACACCATATATTTT
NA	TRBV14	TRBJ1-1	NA	CASSQEPRGTEAFF	TGTGCCAGCAGCCAGGAGCCCCGGGGCACTGAAGCTTTCTTT
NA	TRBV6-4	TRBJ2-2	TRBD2	CASSDVALAGGTGELFF	TGTGCCAGCAGTGACGTAGCACTAGCGGGAGGCACCGGGGAGCTGTTTTTT
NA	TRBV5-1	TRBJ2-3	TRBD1	CASSHPGQSRGDTQYF	TGCGCCAGCAGCCACCCGGGACAGAGCCGCGGAGATACGCAGTATTTT
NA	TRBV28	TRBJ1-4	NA	CASRINEKLFF	TGTGCCAGCAGAATAAATGAAAAACTGTTTTTT
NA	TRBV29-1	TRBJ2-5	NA	CSVNQGAQTQYF	TGCAGCGTTAACCAGGGTGCGCAGACCCAGTACTTC
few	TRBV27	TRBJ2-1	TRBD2	CASSRLTSGIYNEQFF	TGTGCCAGCAGTCGCCTGACTAGCGGGATTTACAATGAGCAGTTCTTC
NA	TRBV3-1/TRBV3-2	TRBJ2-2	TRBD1	CASSPQGVGELFF	TGTGCCAGCAGCCCGCAGGGGGTCGGGGAGCTGTTTTTT
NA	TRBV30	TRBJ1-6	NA	CAWGDTYNSPLHF	TGTGCCTGGGGGGACACCTATAATTCACCCCTCCACTTT
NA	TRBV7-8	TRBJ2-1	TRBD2	CASSLGGGRRPYNEQFF	TGTGCCAGCAGCTTAGGGGGCGGGAGGCGCCCCTACAATGAGCAGTTCTTC
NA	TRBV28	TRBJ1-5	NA	CASKTPDTRYQPQHF	TGTGCCAGCAAAACCCCGGACACACGGTATCAGCCCCAGCATTTT
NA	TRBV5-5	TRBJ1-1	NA	CASTYLGGTEAFF	TGTGCCAGCACCTACCTCGGGGGCACTGAAGCTTTCTTT
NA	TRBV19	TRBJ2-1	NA	CASSTSREQFF	TGTGCCAGTAGTACTAGTCGAGAGCAGTTCTTC
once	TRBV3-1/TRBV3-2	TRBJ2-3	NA	CASSSITDTQYF	TGTGCCAGCAGCAGCATAACAGATACGCAGTATTTT
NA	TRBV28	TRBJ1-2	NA	CASSLSRGAYGYTF	TGTGCCAGCAGTTTATCCAGGGGCGCCTATGGCTACACCTTC
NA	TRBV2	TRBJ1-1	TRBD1	CASRQGMNTEAFF	TGTGCCAGCCGACAGGGGATGAACACTGAAGCTTTCTTT
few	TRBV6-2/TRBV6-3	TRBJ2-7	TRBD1	CASSPRGQGSTYEQYF	TGTGCCAGCAGCCCTCGGGGACAGGGGTCTACCTACGAGCAGTACTTC
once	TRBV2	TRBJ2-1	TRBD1	CASRAGQGAYNEQFF	TGTGCCAGCAGGGCCGGACAGGGGGCATACAATGAGCAGTTCTTC
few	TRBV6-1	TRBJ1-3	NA	CASSEDRAGNTIYF	TGTGCCAGCAGTGAAGACAGGGCCGGAAACACCATATATTTT
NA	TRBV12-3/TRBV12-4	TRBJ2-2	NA	CASSFALTGELFF	TGTGCCAGCAGTTTTGCGTTAACCGGGGAGCTGTTTTTT
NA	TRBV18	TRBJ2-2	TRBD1	CASSPPGQRTGELFF	TGTGCCAGCTCACCCCCGGGACAGCGAACCGGGGAGCTGTTTTTT
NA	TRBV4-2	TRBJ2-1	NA	CASSQGPPGLAPYEQFF	TGTGCCAGCAGCCAAGGCCCCCCGGGACTGGCTCCCTATGAGCAGTTCTTC
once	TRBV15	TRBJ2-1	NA	CATSRVTSRFVYNEQFF	TGTGCCACCAGCAGAGTAACTAGCCGATTTGTCTACAATGAGCAGTTCTTC
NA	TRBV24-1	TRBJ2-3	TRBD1	CATSDSSRLGTEKTDTQYF	TGTGCCACCAGTGATTCCTCTAGGCTCGGGACAGAAAAGACAGATACGCAGTATTTT
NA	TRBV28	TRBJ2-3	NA	CASSFVLAFVVDTQYF	TGTGCCAGCAGTTTCGTTCTCGCGTTTGTGGTAGATACGCAGTATTTT
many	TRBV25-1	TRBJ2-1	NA	CATSGDNEQFF	TGTGCCACCTCCGGGGACAATGAGCAGTTCTTC
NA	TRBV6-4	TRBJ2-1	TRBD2	CASSEWAGGYYNEQFF	TGTGCCAGCAGTGAATGGGCGGGAGGGTACTACAATGAGCAGTTCTTC